This entry features one TCR beta chain sequence. TCRdb reprocessed the RT-PCR reads via MiXCR and lists one record per CDR3 protein. Here the sample spans approximately 720,000 distinct CDR3 sequences, 13% to 15% being singletons. This CDR3 has 14 amino acids. V shed 5 bases and J shed 3 bases, with 13 bases lying between them. The TCR was taken from a female donor in good health, serving as a healthy control. This chain links TRBV12-3 or TRBV12-4 with TRBJ1-1; weak D call: TRBD1 (5 bases). Sample: memory CD4+ T cells from blood. The CDR3: CASSPNRGDTEAFF. The CDR3 nucleotides read TGTGCCAGCAGTCCGAATCGGGGGGACACTGAAGCTTTCTTT.